These 24 T cell receptor beta chains share one sample of origin, sequenced in a study of cytotoxic CD8 clonotypes in ibrutinib-treated CLL. Using immunoSEQ multiplex PCR, the repertoire was profiled, and TCRdb retains in-frame clones only, with some absent. The data show hundreds of thousands of clones, 70% seen once. This sample comprised PBMCs, obtained after 24 months of ibrutinib treatment. These receptors were obtained from a human donor with chronic lymphocytic leukemia.

J is TRBJ1-4 and V is TRBV5-1; perhaps TRBD1 as D (5 bases). Germline lookup yields CDR1 SGHRS and CDR2 YFSETQ. V lost 0 bases and J lost 6, with 12 bases in between. The CDR3 consists of 15 residues. In DNA form, the CDR3 reads TGCGCCAGCAGCTTGGTGGTGGGCAGGGATGAAAAACTGTTTTTT. Protein product: CASSLVVGRDEKLFF.

This chain connects TRBV7-8 to TRBJ1-2, with a weak D call TRBD1 (5 bases). The CDR3 runs to 16 residues. V was trimmed by 4 bases and J by 8 bases, leaving 23 bases between them. The germline gives CDR1 SGHVS, CDR2 FQNEAQ. The CDR3, as DNA: TGTGCCAGCAGCTCGTCCTCCGGGACCCACGGAGGCGGCTACACCTTC. Its translation: CASSSSSGTHGGGYTF.

The CDR3 here is CASSLSGVGDQPQHF. The CDR3 coding sequence is TGTGCCAGCAGTTTATCAGGGGTAGGTGATCAGCCCCAGCATTTT. V gene TRBV28 combines with J gene TRBJ1-5, with D tentatively TRBD1 (6 bases). The CDR3 length is 15 residues. V was trimmed by 1 base and J by 5 bases, leaving 12 bases between them. From germline, CDR1 is MDHEN and CDR2 SYDVKM.

The chain employs TRBV4-3 and TRBJ2-1; 10 nucleotides line up with TRBD2. CDR1 is LGHNA and CDR2 is YSLEER in the germline V gene. The CDR3 is 18 residues long. With 3 bases clipped from V and 0 bases from J, the junction kept 8 bases outside the gene matches. The CDR3 loop is CASSQSRAGGSSYNEQFF. The CDR3 nucleotides are TGCGCCAGCAGCCAGAGCCGAGCGGGGGGGAGCTCCTACAATGAGCAGTTCTTC.

The chain recombines TRBV6-6 with TRBJ1-2; D possibly corresponds to TRBD1 (5 bases). V was pared by 5 bases and J by 5 bases, with 12 bases between. This CDR3 is 13 amino acids long. From germline, CDR1 is MNHNY and CDR2 SVGAGI (reference sequence). CDR3 region: CASSPGTHYGYTF. The CDR3 DNA is TGTGCCAGCAGTCCCGGGACTCATTATGGCTACACCTTC.

The DNA of the CDR3 is TGCGCCAGCAGCGGGCCCCGGGGTCTCGAGCCTCTAGGCACAGATACGCAGTATTTT. This gives the protein CASSGPRGLEPLGTDTQYF. The V gene is TRBV5-1, the J gene TRBJ2-3; possibly TRBD2 for D (5 bases). This CDR3 is built from 19 residues. V lost 4 bases to trimming and J lost 1 base, with 25 bases between them. CDR1 and CDR2 (germline): SGHRS, YFSETQ.

This clone was seen a few times. The chain is built from TRBV7-9 and TRBJ2-1; D is undetermined. V gave up 1 base and J gave up 5 bases, with 9 bases separating them. This CDR3 has 14 amino acids. CDR1 and CDR2 from the germline V gene are SEHNR and FQNEAQ (reference sequence). The DNA of the CDR3 is TGTGCCAGCAGCTTAGGTTCCAAAGACAATGAGCAGTTCTTC. Its translation: CASSLGSKDNEQFF.

The chain recombines TRBV28 with TRBJ1-1, with a tentative D call TRBD1 (6 bases). The V and J ends lost 7 bases and 5 bases respectively, with 17 bases between them. This CDR3 contains 14 residues. From germline, CDR1 is MDHEN and CDR2 SYDVKM. The CDR3: CASTPWRGATEAFF. CDR3 coding DNA: TGTGCCAGCACCCCATGGAGGGGGGCTACTGAAGCTTTCTTT.

The chain joins TRBV7-9 to TRBJ2-4, with 7 bases aligning to TRBD1. The CDR3 covers 16 residues. Per the germline V gene, CDR1 is SEHNR and CDR2 is FQNEAQ (reference sequence). V was clipped by 6 bases and J by 0 bases; unmatched bases: 8. CDR3 sequence reads: CASRGQGELAKNIQYF. The CDR3 nucleotides are TGTGCCAGCAGAGGTCAGGGGGAGCTAGCCAAAAACATTCAGTACTTC.

The chain combines TRBV4-2 with TRBJ2-7, with 9 bases aligning to TRBD2. Germline V gene sequence: CDR1 LGHNA, CDR2 YNFKEQ. The CDR3 is 15 amino acids. V was clipped by 0 bases and J by 4 bases; unmatched bases: 4. The CDR3 DNA reads TGTGCCAGCAGCCAAGAAGGGACTAGCTTATACGAGCAGTACTTC. This encodes CASSQEGTSLYEQYF.

This clone was seen more than once but under ten times. CDR3: CASTVAENTEAFF. The CDR3 DNA is TGTGCCAGCACGGTGGCCGAGAACACTGAAGCTTTCTTT. This rearrangement joins TRBV2 to TRBJ1-1; D unresolved. The germline V and J ends were trimmed by 7 bases and 1 base, with 10 bases remaining between them. Germline CDR1 and CDR2: SNHLY and FYNNEI. The CDR3 length is 13 residues.

The rearrangement uses TRBV7-3 and TRBJ2-3, with 9 bases aligning to TRBD2. Germline CDR1 SGHTA, CDR2 FQGTGA. This CDR3 has 15 residues. The V gene end was trimmed by 8 bases and the J gene end by 2 bases; junction bases not matched to a gene: 8. CDR3 nucleotides: TGTGCCAGCGATGATAGCGGGAGAGCCACAGATACGCAGTATTTT. Its protein product is CASDDSGRATDTQYF.

This clone was seen a handful of times. The same CDR3 arises from other DNA sequences in this sample as well. The chain has TRBV7-3 and TRBJ2-3; the D is unclear. This CDR3 contains 12 residues. V was clipped by 2 bases and J by 4 bases, with 4 bases between them. Germline values: CDR1 SGHTA, CDR2 FQGTGA. DNA for the CDR3: TGTGCCAGCAGCTTAGGGGCAGATACGCAGTATTTT. Amino acids: CASSLGADTQYF.

The chain combines TRBV6-7 with TRBJ2-7, with D unclear. TRBV6-7 is filed as an ORF, its function uncertain. Between the trimmed V and J ends, which lost 7 bases and 2 bases, there was a span of 3 bases. The CDR3 is made up of 10 amino acids. The CDR3 sequence is CASNAYEQYF. The DNA for the CDR3 is TGTGCCAGCAACGCCTACGAGCAGTACTTC.

This chain joins TRBV6-5 and TRBJ2-7; TRBD1 agrees at 8 bases. Trimming at V came to 6 bases and at J to 5 bases, leaving 9 bases not matched to a gene. This CDR3 spans 14 amino acids. The germline V gene has CDR1 MNHEY and CDR2 SVGAGI. The DNA of the CDR3 is TGTGCCAGCAGCCTCCAGGGGGCGGTCAACGAGCAGTACTTC. This codes for CASSLQGAVNEQYF.

This clone has a handful of counts. The rearrangement uses TRBV10-3 and TRBJ2-7; 8 nucleotides line up with TRBD1. Germline CDR1 ENHRY, CDR2 SYGVKD. J was trimmed by 5 bases and V by 4 bases; bases with no gene match: 4. The CDR3 has 13 amino acids. The DNA of the CDR3 is TGTGCCATCAGTGGTCAGGGGGCTGACGAGCAGTACTTC. It translates to CAISGQGADEQYF.

The rearrangement links TRBV5-8 to TRBJ2-7; D unresolved. V lost 3 bases and J 7 bases, leaving 8 bases between the germline ends. CDR3 length: 11 amino acids. Germline V gene lookup returns CDR1 SGHTS and CDR2 YDEGEE. This CDR3 reads CASSWGLEQYF. CDR3 DNA: TGTGCCAGCAGCTGGGGTTTGGAGCAGTACTTC.

V is TRBV29-1 and J is TRBJ2-7; 8 nucleotides match TRBD1. The V gene end was trimmed by 7 bases and the J gene end by 3 bases; junction bases not matched to a gene: 11. Germline V gives CDR1 SQVTM, CDR2 ANQGSEA. The CDR3 covers 14 residues. CDR3: CSALGQDASYEQYF. CDR3 nucleotides: TGCAGCGCCCTGGGACAGGATGCCAGCTACGAGCAGTACTTC.

J is TRBJ2-5 and V is TRBV6-1, with a tentative D call TRBD1 (8 bases). Trimming cost V 3 bases and J 4 bases, with 21 bases left between them. The germline gives CDR1 MNHNS, CDR2 SASEGT. The CDR3 sequence is 17 residues long. In DNA, the CDR3 is TGTGCCAGCAGTGACCGACAGGGGAGGGAACGGGGAGAGACCCAGTACTTC. The encoded protein is CASSDRQGRERGETQYF.

The chain joins TRBV10-3 to TRBJ2-1, with TRBD2 matching 8 bases. Germline CDR1 reads ENHRY; CDR2 reads SYGVKD. V lost 5 bases to trimming and J lost 8 bases; unmatched junction nucleotides: 2. The CDR3 length is 12 residues. CDR3 DNA: TGTGCCATCAGTTCGACTAGCGATGAGCAGTTCTTC. As protein: CAISSTSDEQFF.

V gene TRBV18 combines with J gene TRBJ1-2; no reliable D call. The CDR3 is 12 residues long. From germline, CDR1 is KGHSH and CDR2 LQKENI. The germline V and J ends were trimmed by 4 bases and 0 bases, with 3 bases remaining between them. As DNA, the CDR3 is TGTGCCAGCTCACGTCCTAACTATGGCTACACCTTC. Its translation: CASSRPNYGYTF. Using reference TRBV18 and TRBJ1-2 for the parts outside the CDR3, the full variable domain is NAGVMQNPRHLVRRRGQEARLRCSPMKGHSHVYWYRQLPEEGLKFMVYLQKENIIDESGMPKERFSAEFPKEGPSILRIQQVVRGDSAAYFCASSRPNYGYTFGSGTRLTVV.

V usage is TRBV7-2 and J usage is TRBJ2-7; D unclear. This CDR3 has 12 residues. Per germline, CDR1 SGHTA and CDR2 FQGNSA. Trimming removed 4 bases at V and 0 bases at J, with 4 bases between. CDR3 DNA sequence: TGTGCCAGCAGCTGGAGCTCCTACGAGCAGTACTTC. Its translation: CASSWSSYEQYF. The full variable domain, in which reference TRBV7-2 and TRBJ2-7 provide the parts outside the CDR3, is GAGVSQSPSNKVTEKGKDVELRCDPISGHTALYWYRQSLGQGLEFLIYFQGNSAPDKSGLPSDRFSAERTGGSVSTLTIQRTQQEDSAVYLCASSWSSYEQYFGPGTRLTVT.

The chain combines TRBV5-4 with TRBJ1-3, with D possibly matching TRBD1 (6 bases). The CDR3 has 15 amino acids. Germline CDR1 reads SGHNT; CDR2 reads YYREEE (reference sequence). Trimming shortened V by 4 bases and J by 4 bases, and 15 bases separated the two germline ends. The CDR3 loop reads CASSPGGAGGNTIYF. DNA for the CDR3: TGTGCCAGCAGCCCCGGGGGGGCCGGGGGAAACACCATATATTTT.

This clone showed up just a few times. The V call is TRBV11-2, the J call TRBJ2-7, with D tentatively TRBD2 (5 bases). Germline V gene lookup returns CDR1 SGHAT and CDR2 FQNNGV. The CDR3 loop spans 16 amino acids. The V end was cut by 1 base, the J end by 0 bases, with 13 bases between. The CDR3 sequence is CASSLGGSGASYEQYF. CDR3 sequence (DNA): TGTGCCAGCAGCTTAGGAGGCAGCGGCGCCTCCTACGAGCAGTACTTC.